What follows are 21 T cell receptor beta chains derived from one specimen sequenced in a study of blood T cell repertoires in COVID-19. Repertoires were generated with immunoSEQ multiplex PCR, while TCRdb's copy carries only in-frame clones and drops some. The sample lists some 96,000 clones; approximately 81% were seen once. Sequenced material: peripheral blood. These receptors were obtained from a human donor in a cohort sampled during active COVID-19.

The chain has TRBV19 and TRBJ1-2; 7 positions agree with TRBD1. Germline V CDR1 and CDR2: LNHDA, SQIVND (reference sequence). Trimming at V came to 5 bases and at J to 4 bases, leaving 4 bases not matched to a gene. The CDR3 has 13 residues. This chain's CDR3 is CASSWTGSYGYTF. The CDR3 DNA is TGTGCCAGTAGTTGGACAGGAAGCTATGGCTACACCTTC.

The chain has TRBV24-1 and TRBJ1-4, with 9 bases matching TRBD1. Trimming removed 7 bases from V and 0 bases from J; junction bases left unmatched: 17. Germline V gives CDR1 KGHDR, CDR2 SFDVKD. There are 20 residues in the CDR3. CDR3 protein: CATRKNPGQGTNATNEKLFF. The CDR3 DNA reads as TGTGCCACCAGAAAAAATCCGGGACAGGGAACAAATGCAACTAATGAAAAACTGTTTTTT.

The rearrangement joins TRBV5-1 to TRBJ2-3; unclear D gene. Trimming removed 2 bases from V and 2 bases from J, with 6 bases in between. CDR3 size: 13 residues. Germline assignment: CDR1 SGHRS and CDR2 YFSETQ. In nucleotides, the CDR3 is TGCGCCAGCAGCTTCACAGACACAGATACGCAGTATTTT. Protein sequence: CASSFTDTDTQYF.

There are a few counts of this clone. The V call is TRBV2, the J call TRBJ1-5; weak D call: TRBD1 (5 bases). Germline lookup yields CDR1 SNHLY and CDR2 FYNNEI. The CDR3 is made up of 14 amino acids. Trimming took off 2 bases at V and 6 bases at J, with 11 bases between the two ends. CDR3 amino acids: CASSESGAGQPQHF. CDR3 nucleotides: TGTGCCAGCAGTGAAAGCGGGGCAGGTCAGCCCCAGCATTTT.

Only one count was recorded for this clone. Other DNA sequences of this sample code for an identical CDR3. The chain employs TRBV5-4 and TRBJ2-1, with D possibly TRBD2 on 5 matching bases. The CDR3 consists of 15 residues. Germline V gene data show CDR1 as SGHNT and CDR2 as YYREEE (reference sequence). Trimming stripped 0 bases from V and 0 bases from J, with 7 bases between. DNA for the CDR3: TGTGCCAGCAGCTTGGGTGGGAGCTCCTACAATGAGCAGTTCTTC. This sequence encodes CASSLGGSSYNEQFF.

The V call is TRBV6-2 or TRBV6-3, the J call TRBJ2-2; the match to TRBD1 covers 9 bases. The junction had 10 bases not matched to a gene; V was cut back by 5 bases and J by 0 bases. The CDR3 runs to 18 residues. Germline V gene lookup returns CDR1 MNHEY and CDR2 SVGEGT. The CDR3 reads CASSHSYGTGTNTGELFF. The CDR3 nucleotides are TGTGCCAGCAGTCATTCTTATGGGACAGGGACGAACACCGGGGAGCTGTTTTTT.

CDR3 residues: CASSPRQGVNTEAFF. Here the CDR3 DNA reads TGTGCCAGCAGCCCGAGACAGGGGGTCAACACTGAAGCTTTCTTT. The chain carries TRBV5-4 and TRBJ1-1; 9 nucleotides line up with TRBD1. The length of the CDR3 is 15 residues. Germline-derived CDR1 and CDR2 are SGHNT and YYREEE (reference sequence). Trimming removed 4 bases from V and 2 bases from J; junction bases left unmatched: 6.

The chain joins TRBV4-1 to TRBJ1-1, with TRBD1 matching over 8 bases. V lost 1 base to trimming and J lost 1 base; unmatched junction nucleotides: 5. This CDR3 is 16 amino acids long. Germline loops: CDR1 MGHRA, CDR2 YSYEKL. This chain's CDR3 is CASSQGVDRANTEAFF. The CDR3, as DNA: TGCGCCAGCAGCCAAGGAGTGGACAGGGCGAACACTGAAGCTTTCTTT.

The count of this clone is one. This chain links TRBV15 with TRBJ2-1; D remains unclear. Germline V gene data show CDR1 as LNHNV and CDR2 as YYDKDF (reference sequence). Trimming took off 2 bases at V and 7 bases at J, with 15 bases between the two ends. This CDR3 spans 15 amino acids. This CDR3 is CATSRNLGVKNEQFF. In nucleotides, the CDR3 is TGTGCCACCAGCAGAAATCTGGGCGTAAAAAATGAGCAGTTCTTC. Based on the CDR3 plus reference TRBV15 and TRBJ2-1, the full variable domain is DAMVIQNPRYQVTQFGKPVTLSCSQTLNHNVMYWYQQKSSQAPKLLFHYYDKDFNNEADTPDNFQSRRPNTSFCFLDIRSPGLGDTAMYLCATSRNLGVKNEQFFGPGTRLTVL.

This clone was recorded only once. The V gene is TRBV5-1, the J gene TRBJ2-7; perhaps TRBD2 as D (5 bases). CDR3 length: 14 residues. Germline assignment: CDR1 SGHRS and CDR2 YFSETQ. Trimming pared 0 bases from V and 6 bases from J, leaving 13 bases between. For the CDR3, the DNA is TGCGCCAGCAGCTTGGAAGTGGCGGCGGGCGAGCAGTACTTC. Its protein product is CASSLEVAAGEQYF.

In DNA, the CDR3 is TGTGCCAGCAGCTCACAGACAGGGGGTTACTATGGCTACACCTTC. It encodes CASSSQTGGYYGYTF. The chain recombines TRBV11-2 with TRBJ1-2; 9 nucleotides match TRBD1. J was trimmed by 3 bases and V by 4 bases; bases with no gene match: 6. The CDR3 length is 15 residues. CDR1 and CDR2 from the germline V gene are SGHAT and FQNNGV.

The chain carries TRBV4-3 and TRBJ2-7; D might be TRBD1 (6 bases). Germline V gene data show CDR1 as LGHNA and CDR2 as YSLEER. Trimming shortened V by 1 base and J by 2 bases, and 15 bases separated the two germline ends. This CDR3 is built from 16 residues. DNA for the CDR3: TGCGCCAGCAGCCAAGGGTTTACAGGGAAGCCCTACGAGCAGTACTTC. Translating gives CASSQGFTGKPYEQYF.

The chain couples TRBV18 to TRBJ1-2; 7 positions agree with TRBD1. The CDR3 is 16 residues long. Germline CDR1 is KGHSH and CDR2 is LQKENI. V shed 4 bases, J shed 6 bases, and the junction held 14 bases outside the gene matches. In DNA form, the CDR3 reads TGTGCCAGCTCACAGGACAGGAGGGATAGGACGAATGGCTACACCTTC. Protein: CASSQDRRDRTNGYTF.

The chain uses TRBV15 and TRBJ1-5; 7 positions agree with TRBD1. The trim removed 8 bases at V and 1 base at J, leaving 2 bases unmatched. This CDR3 region has 13 residues. Germline CDR1 and CDR2: LNHNV and YYDKDF (reference sequence). In DNA form, the CDR3 reads TGTGCCACCGAACAGGGGAGCAATCAGCCCCAGCATTTT. Amino acid sequence: CATEQGSNQPQHF.

CDR3 coding DNA: TGCAGTGCTAGCGGACAGGGCAACACCTTC. Residues: CSASGQGNTF. The chain links TRBV20-1 to TRBJ1-2; 8 nucleotides line up with TRBD1. The CDR3 length is 10 residues. With V trimmed by 3 bases and J by 12 bases, 3 bases remained unmatched. Germline CDR1 DFQATT, CDR2 SNEGSKA (reference sequence).

The rearrangement uses TRBV5-1 and TRBJ2-2; D not certain. V lost 2 bases, J lost 6 bases, and 5 bases lay in between. The CDR3 runs to 12 residues. Per germline, CDR1 SGHRS and CDR2 YFSETQ. The CDR3 here is CASSLSSGELFF. CDR3 DNA sequence: TGCGCCAGCAGCTTAAGCTCCGGGGAGCTGTTTTTT.

A few counts support this clone. This sequence joins TRBV19 and TRBJ1-2; unclear D gene. V was cut by 7 bases and J by 8 bases, with 17 bases left in between. Germline CDR1 LNHDA, CDR2 SQIVND (reference sequence). The CDR3 has 13 residues. CDR3: CASTQRERGGYTF. DNA for the CDR3: TGTGCCAGTACCCAAAGGGAGCGAGGGGGCTACACCTTC. Filled out from reference TRBV19 and TRBJ1-2, the complete variable domain reads DGGITQSPKYLFRKEGQNVTLSCEQNLNHDAMYWYRQDPGQGLRLIYYSQIVNDFQKGDIAEGYSVSREKKESFPLTVTSAQKNPTAFYLCASTQRERGGYTFGSGTRLTVV.

A single count supports this clone. V is TRBV6-2 or TRBV6-3 and J is TRBJ2-1; 8 bases fit TRBD2. J lost 0 bases, V lost 4 bases, and 14 bases had no gene match. This CDR3 is 19 amino acids long. Germline CDR1 MNHEY, CDR2 SVGEGT. This CDR3 is CASSLYELAATSSYNEQFF. Here the CDR3 DNA reads TGTGCCAGCAGTTTGTATGAACTAGCGGCTACGAGCTCCTACAATGAGCAGTTCTTC.

This chain connects TRBV5-6 to TRBJ2-7; TRBD1 matches at 8 bases. Unmatched junction bases numbered 4, after V lost 0 bases and J lost 2 bases. The germline V gene has CDR1 SGHDT and CDR2 YYEEEE. This CDR3 has 15 amino acids. The CDR3: CASSLGPGGTYEQYF. As DNA, the CDR3 is TGTGCCAGCAGCTTGGGTCCAGGGGGCACCTACGAGCAGTACTTC.

This sequence joins TRBV10-2 and TRBJ2-2, with D perhaps matching TRBD2 (5 bases). From germline, CDR1 is WSHSY and CDR2 SAAADI. This CDR3 comprises 14 residues. The V and J ends lost 7 bases and 1 base respectively, with 10 bases between them. The DNA for the CDR3 is TGCGCCAGCAAGCGGCAGGAGAACACCGGGGAGCTGTTTTTT. Translating gives CASKRQENTGELFF.

This sequence joins TRBV18 and TRBJ2-1; tentative D call: TRBD2 (5 bases). Germline assignment: CDR1 KGHSH and CDR2 LQKENI. The CDR3 loop spans 15 amino acids. V was pared by 1 base and J by 4 bases, with 11 bases between. CDR3 sequence reads: CASSPRLAGYNEQFF. The CDR3 coding sequence is TGTGCCAGCTCACCACGGCTAGCCGGATACAATGAGCAGTTCTTC.